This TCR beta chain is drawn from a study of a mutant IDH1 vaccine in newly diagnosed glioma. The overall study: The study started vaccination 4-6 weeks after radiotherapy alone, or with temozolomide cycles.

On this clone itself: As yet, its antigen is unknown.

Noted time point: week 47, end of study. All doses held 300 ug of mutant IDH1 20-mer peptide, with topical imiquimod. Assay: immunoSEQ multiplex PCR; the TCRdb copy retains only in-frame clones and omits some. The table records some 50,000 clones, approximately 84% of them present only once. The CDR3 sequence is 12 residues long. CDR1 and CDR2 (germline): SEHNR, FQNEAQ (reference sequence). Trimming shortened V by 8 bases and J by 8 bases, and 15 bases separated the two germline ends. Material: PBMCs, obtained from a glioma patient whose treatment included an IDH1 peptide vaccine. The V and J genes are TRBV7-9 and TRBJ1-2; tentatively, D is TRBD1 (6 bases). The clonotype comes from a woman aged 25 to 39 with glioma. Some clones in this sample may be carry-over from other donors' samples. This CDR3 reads CASGGGLLGYTF. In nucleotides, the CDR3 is TGTGCCAGCGGGGGGGGGCTGCTAGGCTACACCTTC. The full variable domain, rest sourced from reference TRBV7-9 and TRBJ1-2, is DTGVSQNPRHKITKRGQNVTFRCDPISEHNRLYWYRQTLGQGPEFLTYFQNEAQLEKSRLLSDRFSAERPKGSFSTLEIQRTEQGDSAMYLCASGGGLLGYTFGSGTRLTVV.